The 27 T cell receptor beta chains in this list originate from one sample, sequenced in a study of T-cell reconstitution after alpha-beta-depleted transplantation in children. TCRbeta library construction was performed incorporating unique molecular identifiers. Each CDR3 protein is one row after TCRdb ran MiXCR on the PCR reads. The sample contains about 580,000 distinct CDR3 sequences, about 21% of which appear only once. Specimen: PBMCs, mostly from graft donor cells, collected 360 days after TCRalphabeta/CD19-depleted stem cell transplant. The receptors stem from a boy younger than two who had a stem cell transplant for acute myeloid leukemia, so the T cells may come from the graft donor.

The chain has TRBV4-1 and TRBJ1-1, with a tentative D call TRBD1 (6 bases). The V gene lost 1 base and the J gene lost 5 bases, with 14 bases spanning the gap. Germline V lookup: CDR1 MGHRA, CDR2 YSYEKL. This CDR3 region has 15 residues. The CDR3 coding sequence is TGCGCCAGCAGCCAAGCAGGGATAGGGGGGACTGAAGCTTTCTTT. Translating it yields CASSQAGIGGTEAFF.

V usage is TRBV7-3 and J usage is TRBJ2-3; possible D gene TRBD1, 6 bases. V was clipped by 6 bases and J by 4 bases, with 26 bases between them. The germline V gene encodes CDR1 SGHTA and CDR2 FQGTGA. The CDR3 sequence is 18 residues long. CDR3 in DNA: TGTGCCAGCAGGGCCCGCGCCACTTTACCAGGGGAATCAGATACGCAGTATTTT. Its protein is CASRARATLPGESDTQYF. Looking up the rest from reference TRBV7-3 and TRBJ2-3 gives the full variable domain: GAGVSQTPSNKVTEKGKYVELRCDPISGHTALYWYRQSLGQGPEFLIYFQGTGAADDSGLPNDRFFAVRPEGSVSTLKIQRTERGDSAVYLCASRARATLPGESDTQYFGPGTRLTVL.

This clonotype was counted between two and nine times. V gene TRBV6-1 combines with J gene TRBJ2-5; the D gene is possibly TRBD1 (6 bases). The CDR3 loop spans 12 amino acids. From germline, CDR1 is MNHNS and CDR2 SASEGT. With 11 bases removed from V and 3 bases from J, the gap between germline ends came to 13 bases. For the CDR3, the DNA is TGTGCCGTAAGACACAGGGAAGAGACCCAGTACTTC. It encodes CAVRHREETQYF.

Many counts were recorded for this clonotype. The V gene is TRBV18, the J gene TRBJ2-1; D unresolved. This CDR3 has 12 residues. Trimming stripped 2 bases from V and 8 bases from J, with 7 bases between. In germline, CDR1 is KGHSH, CDR2 LQKENI. The CDR3 region has the DNA TGTGCCAGCTCACCAGGCGACTATGAGCAGTTCTTC. The encoded protein is CASSPGDYEQFF.

V gene TRBV10-3 combines with J gene TRBJ1-5; no clear D gene. V was clipped by 6 bases and J by 7 bases, with 16 bases between them. CDR1 ENHRY and CDR2 SYGVKD come from the germline V gene. This CDR3 has 14 amino acids. This chain's CDR3 is CAISGSGDMQPQHF. CDR3 bases: TGTGCCATCAGCGGGTCGGGCGACATGCAGCCCCAGCATTTT.

This clonotype occurred a few times. V gene TRBV12-3 or TRBV12-4 combines with J gene TRBJ2-1, with no clear D. The CDR3 has 12 residues. Trimming took off 5 bases at V and 7 bases at J, with 9 bases between the two ends. The CDR3 region has the DNA TGTGCCAGCAGTCCGCAGAGAAATGAGCAGTTCTTC. This encodes CASSPQRNEQFF.

The chain employs TRBV20-1 and TRBJ2-3; D not certain. This CDR3 region has 14 residues. Germline V gives CDR1 DFQATT, CDR2 SNEGSKA (reference sequence). Trimming shortened V by 4 bases and J by 4 bases, and 15 bases separated the two germline ends. The CDR3 is CSAIVRALADTQYF. CDR3 sequence (DNA): TGCAGTGCTATCGTCCGGGCTCTCGCAGATACGCAGTATTTT.

The sample holds a few counts of this clonotype. The chain joins TRBV20-1 to TRBJ2-7; D unclear. The CDR3 has 12 residues. Trimming took off 3 bases at V and 3 bases at J, with 9 bases between the two ends. Germline V lookup: CDR1 DFQATT, CDR2 SNEGSKA (reference sequence). The CDR3 DNA reads as TGCAGTGCTAGCCTCAGATACTACGAGCAGTACTTC. The encoded protein is CSASLRYYEQYF.

The chain recombines TRBV10-3 with TRBJ1-2; D is perhaps TRBD1 (5 bases). Deletions cut 0 bases from V and 5 bases from J, with 16 bases between. The CDR3 is made up of 16 amino acids. CDR1 and CDR2 from the germline V gene are ENHRY and SYGVKD. CDR3 residues: CAISESLQGPQYGYTF. The DNA for the CDR3 is TGTGCCATCAGTGAGTCGCTTCAGGGTCCCCAATATGGCTACACCTTC.

This clonotype was seen more than once but under ten times. This chain uses TRBV20-1 with TRBJ2-3, with 9 bases aligning to TRBD1. This CDR3 is built from 15 residues. Germline-derived CDR1 and CDR2 are DFQATT and SNEGSKA (reference sequence). Trimming cost V 8 bases and J 6 bases; bases outside gene matches: 15. The CDR3 loop is CSYRTGQGFGDTQYF. Here the CDR3 DNA reads TGCAGTTACCGAACTGGACAGGGGTTCGGCGATACGCAGTATTTT.

This clonotype appeared many times. V usage is TRBV12-3 or TRBV12-4 and J usage is TRBJ2-1; 11 nucleotides align to TRBD1. The junction had 7 bases not matched to a gene; V was cut back by 6 bases and J by 6 bases. This CDR3 has 15 amino acids. The CDR3 spells CASSHWGQGGNEQFF. The DNA of the CDR3 is TGTGCCAGCAGCCATTGGGGACAGGGGGGCAATGAGCAGTTCTTC.

The rearrangement joins TRBV6-1 to TRBJ2-3; 7 bases are shared with TRBD1. This CDR3 is 15 amino acids long. Trimming took 8 bases from V and 6 from J; bases not matched to a gene: 14. Germline V lookup: CDR1 MNHNS, CDR2 SASEGT. The DNA for the CDR3 is TGTGCCAGCGGGAGAGGGGGCCGCCTTTGGGATACGCAGTATTTT. This encodes CASGRGGRLWDTQYF.

The rearrangement uses TRBV20-1 and TRBJ2-7; TRBD2 aligns across 8 bases. From germline, CDR1 is DFQATT and CDR2 SNEGSKA (reference sequence). The V and J ends lost 6 bases and 0 bases, in that order; junction bases with no gene match: 4. CDR3 length: 13 residues. CDR3 sequence: CSAIGGVSYEQYV. CDR3 sequence (DNA): TGCAGTGCAATCGGGGGGGTCTCCTACGAGCAGTACGTC.

This clonotype was detected only once. The chain has TRBV30 and TRBJ2-7; TRBD1 agrees at 7 bases. V gave up 3 bases and J gave up 7 bases; unmatched junction bases: 3. Per the germline V gene, CDR1 is GTSNPN and CDR2 is SVGIG (reference sequence). The CDR3 length is 11 residues. The CDR3 region has the DNA TGTGCCTGGAGACAGGGGAAAGAGCAGTACTTC. It specifies CAWRQGKEQYF.

The chain uses TRBV10-2 and TRBJ2-3; D may be TRBD1 or TRBD2 (6 bases each). The CDR3 has 16 residues. With 4 bases removed from V and 5 bases from J, the gap between germline ends came to 19 bases. CDR1 is WSHSY, CDR2 SAAADI, per germline. CDR3 nucleotide sequence: TGCGCCAGCAGTGGAAGGACCGGGGGCGCGGGAGATACGCAGTATTTT. Residues: CASSGRTGGAGDTQYF.

A note on this clonotype: It may be a read error: a sequence one base away is much more abundant. V gene TRBV20-1 combines with J gene TRBJ2-1; TRBD2 matches at 14 bases. The CDR3 has 19 residues. CDR1 is DFQATT and CDR2 is SNEGSKA in the germline V gene (reference sequence). The CDR3 spells CCARDRLAGGRALNNEQFF. In DNA, the CDR3 is TGCTGTGCTAGAGATCGACTAGCGGGGGGGCGGGCTCTAAACAATGAGCAGTTCTTC.

In this sample, this clonotype turned up many times. This rearrangement joins TRBV5-1 to TRBJ1-1, with D uncertain. V dropped 0 bases and J dropped 10 bases, with 16 bases sitting between them. Germline lookup yields CDR1 SGHRS and CDR2 YFSETQ. This CDR3 spans 14 amino acids. The CDR3: CASSLGQKAGVAFF. CDR3 nucleotide sequence: TGCGCCAGCAGCTTGGGGCAGAAGGCGGGCGTAGCTTTCTTT. The entire variable domain, with the rest obtained from reference TRBV5-1 and TRBJ1-1, is as follows: KAGVTQTPRYLIKTRGQQVTLSCSPISGHRSVSWYQQTPGQGLQFLFEYFSETQRNKGNFPGRFSGRQFSNSRSEMNVSTLELGDSALYLCASSLGQKAGVAFFGQGTRLTVV.

The gene calls are TRBV7-8 and TRBJ1-6; D is unclear. CDR1 and CDR2 from the germline V gene are SGHVS and FQNEAQ. This CDR3 has 15 amino acids. The germline V and J ends were trimmed by 7 bases and 6 bases, with 16 bases remaining between them. The CDR3 loop reads CASTIARLGNSPLHF. As DNA, the CDR3 is TGTGCCAGCACCATCGCTCGGCTGGGTAATTCACCCCTCCACTTT.

This clonotype appeared many times. The V and J genes are TRBV20-1 and TRBJ1-3; no firm D call. Germline V gene data show CDR1 as DFQATT and CDR2 as SNEGSKA (reference sequence). The ends were cut back, 5 bases at V and 0 bases at J, with 11 bases in the middle. The CDR3 extends over 14 amino acids. CDR3 protein: CSAPYGFSGNTIYF. The DNA for the CDR3 is TGCAGTGCTCCGTACGGATTCTCTGGAAACACCATATATTTT.

This CDR3 is CASSPRGVGVTEAFF. The CDR3 DNA is TGTGCCAGCAGCCCCCGCGGGGTTGGGGTCACTGAAGCTTTCTTT. The rearrangement links TRBV14 to TRBJ1-1; no clear D. The V end was cut by 4 bases, the J end by 4 bases, with 16 bases between. This CDR3 is 15 amino acids long. Germline CDR1 and CDR2: SGHDN and FVKESK.

This clonotype has a handful of counts. This chain uses TRBV5-1 with TRBJ2-3; 10 nucleotides line up with TRBD1. Germline CDR1 reads SGHRS; CDR2 reads YFSETQ. The V and J ends lost 3 bases and 1 base, in that order; junction bases with no gene match: 2. This CDR3 is 15 amino acids long. CDR3 DNA sequence: TGCGCCAGCAGCTCGACAGGGGGCCGCACAGATACGCAGTATTTT. It codes for CASSSTGGRTDTQYF.

This clonotype occurred many times. This sequence joins TRBV28 and TRBJ2-7, with 10 bases fitting TRBD1. CDR3 size: 16 residues. Trimming at V came to 6 bases and at J to 2 bases, leaving 10 bases not matched to a gene. Germline lookup yields CDR1 MDHEN and CDR2 SYDVKM. The CDR3 here is CASSLAGTGEPYEQYV. The CDR3 nucleotides are TGTGCCAGCAGCCTCGCCGGGACAGGGGAACCCTACGAGCAGTACGTC.

V usage is TRBV6-2 or TRBV6-3 and J usage is TRBJ1-5; a weak D match, TRBD1 (6 bases). The length of the CDR3 is 18 residues. Trimming took 0 bases from V and 5 from J, leaving 20 bases between them. CDR1 is MNHEY and CDR2 is SVGEGT in the germline V gene. The CDR3 sequence is CASSYSFGTRRTDQPQHF. The CDR3 nucleotides read TGTGCCAGCAGTTACTCGTTCGGGACACGACGAACTGATCAGCCCCAGCATTTT.

This clonotype was counted at least ten times. This chain connects TRBV20-1 to TRBJ2-1; possibly TRBD2 for D (5 bases). The ends were cut back, 6 bases at V and 2 bases at J, with 8 bases in the middle. Germline-derived CDR1 and CDR2 are DFQATT and SNEGSKA (reference sequence). CDR3 size: 12 residues. Here the CDR3 reads CSAKRAYNEQFF. The DNA for the CDR3 is TGCAGTGCCAAGAGGGCCTACAATGAGCAGTTCTTC.

The table lists this clonotype with a few counts. The DNA for the CDR3 is TGTGCCACCAGCAGGGACGCGATGGGCAGACCCTACGAGCAGTACTTC. This codes for CATSRDAMGRPYEQYF. The chain has TRBV15 and TRBJ2-7; D gene unclear. Germline V CDR1 and CDR2: LNHNV, YYDKDF (reference sequence). The CDR3 loop spans 16 amino acids. Between the trimmed V and J ends, which lost 3 bases and 2 bases, there was a span of 17 bases.

V and J are TRBV5-6 and TRBJ2-3, with D possibly being TRBD2 (5 bases). This CDR3 is built from 15 residues. Germline values: CDR1 SGHDT, CDR2 YYEEEE. Trimming took off 5 bases at V and 1 base at J, with 14 bases between the two ends. The CDR3 nucleotides are TGTGCCAGCAGTACCTTATTGGAGGGCACAGATACGCAGTATTTT. This codes for CASSTLLEGTDTQYF.

In this sample, this clonotype turned up a few times. The CDR3 sequence: CASSQVRSSFTDTQYF. CDR3 sequence (DNA): TGCGCCAGCAGCCAAGTACGGAGTAGCTTCACAGATACGCAGTATTTT. The J gene is TRBJ2-3, the V gene TRBV4-1; D is unclear. This CDR3 has 16 residues. CDR1 is MGHRA and CDR2 is YSYEKL in the germline V gene. V lost 1 base to trimming and J lost 2 bases, with 13 bases between them.